One and the same sample provided the 8 T cell receptor beta chains below, sequenced in a study of blood T cell repertoires in COVID-19. TCRdb's table, derived via immunoSEQ multiplex PCR, lists solely in-frame clones and lacks some. In the table there are about 95,000 clones, more than 75% of which are singletons. What was sequenced was peripheral blood. The receptors stem from a human donor in a cohort sampled during active COVID-19.

This chain joins TRBV27 and TRBJ2-2; 7 bases fit TRBD1. J lost 6 bases, V lost 5 bases, and 6 bases had no gene match. The CDR3 sequence is 14 residues long. CDR1 and CDR2 from the germline V gene are MNHEY and SMNVEV (reference sequence). CDR3 sequence (DNA): TGTGCCAGCAGTCCTGACAGGGTAGCCGGGGAGCTGTTTTTT. This codes for CASSPDRVAGELFF.

DNA for the CDR3: TGCAGTGCTCAGAACTACGAGCAGTACTTC. Amino acid sequence: CSAQNYEQYF. The V call is TRBV20-1, the J call TRBJ2-7, with D unresolved. This CDR3 is built from 10 residues. Between the trimmed V and J ends, which lost 5 bases and 3 bases, there was a span of 5 bases. Germline V CDR1 and CDR2: DFQATT, SNEGSKA (reference sequence).

The chain has TRBV19 and TRBJ1-2; 8 nucleotides line up with TRBD1. V dropped 5 bases and J dropped 4; count of bases not matched to a gene: 6. The germline V gene has CDR1 LNHDA and CDR2 SQIVND (reference sequence). The CDR3 has 14 residues. In DNA, the CDR3 is TGTGCCAGTAGTGCCGACAGGGGTAGCTATGGCTACACCTTC. Protein product: CASSADRGSYGYTF.

This chain connects TRBV9 to TRBJ1-1, with unresolved D. V lost 0 bases, J lost 8 bases, and 11 bases lay in between. The CDR3 has 13 residues. Germline V lookup: CDR1 SGDLS, CDR2 YYNGEE. The CDR3 reads CASSVARAGEAFF. CDR3 DNA sequence: TGTGCCAGCAGCGTAGCTCGAGCGGGGGAAGCTTTCTTT.

The gene calls are TRBV3-1 (or the pseudogene TRBV3-2) and TRBJ1-1; D may be TRBD1 (5 bases). Trimming cost V 4 bases and J 4 bases, with 13 bases left between them. Per the germline V gene, CDR1 is LGHDT and CDR2 is YNNKEL (reference sequence). The CDR3 runs 14 residues. CDR3 protein: CASSPGGVGTEAFF. DNA of the CDR3: TGTGCCAGCAGCCCCGGGGGGGTGGGCACTGAAGCTTTCTTT.

A single count supports this clone. The chain links TRBV27 to TRBJ2-3; D is perhaps TRBD1 (5 bases). The V end lost 6 bases, the J end lost 8 bases, and 12 bases lay between the germline ends. Per germline, CDR1 MNHEY and CDR2 SMNVEV (reference sequence). This CDR3 has 12 residues. Here the CDR3 reads CASRGQLGTQYF. DNA for the CDR3: TGTGCCAGCAGGGGGCAGTTAGGTACGCAGTATTTT.

The genes are TRBV9 and TRBJ1-6; D gene ambiguous. Germline values: CDR1 SGDLS, CDR2 YYNGEE. The CDR3 runs to 17 residues. Trimming cost V 2 bases and J 0 bases, with 12 bases left between them. The CDR3 region is CASSVRADNSYNSPLHF. The DNA of the CDR3 is TGTGCCAGCAGCGTCCGCGCAGACAACTCCTATAATTCACCCCTCCACTTT. The full variable domain, rest sourced from reference TRBV9 and TRBJ1-6, is DSGVTQTPKHLITATGQRVTLRCSPRSGDLSVYWYQQSLDQGLQFLIQYYNGEERAKGNILERFSAQQFPDLHSELNLSSLELGDSALYFCASSVRADNSYNSPLHFGNGTRLTVT.

The chain is built from TRBV20-1 and TRBJ1-2; the match to TRBD1 covers 7 bases. The germline CDR1 and CDR2 sequences are DFQATT and SNEGSKA (reference sequence). CDR3 length equals 11 residues. V was pared by 7 bases and J by 13 bases, with 12 bases of the junction left unmatched. The CDR3 nucleotides are TGCAGTGTCATGGACAGGCCGGTGAGCACCTTC. This gives the protein CSVMDRPVSTF.